The clone carrying this T cell receptor beta chain turned up a few times. Profiling relied on immunoSEQ multiplex PCR, and the TCRdb table lists in-frame clones only, not all of them. The table shows roughly 2.5 million clones, with about 92% occurring only once. This record belongs to a study of shared clonotypes between healthy human individuals. At the level of the study: Donors had three CD4 naive, three CD4 memory, two CD8 naive and one CD8 memory plate apiece.

V lost 5 bases, J lost 5 bases, and 5 bases stayed unmatched. From germline, CDR1 is MNHEY and CDR2 SMNVEV (reference sequence). The CDR3 runs 15 residues. Healthy HIV-negative adults without recent acute infections or vaccinations served as donors. The donors were all Caucasian adults (living in Nashville, Tennessee). CD4+ cells were split into CD45RA+ naive and CD45RA-negative memory subsets. The rearrangement links TRBV27 to TRBJ1-6; 8 positions agree with TRBD1. The sequencing input was naive CD4+ T cells sorted from blood. Subset meaning: CD45RA+ positively selected. The clonotype originates from a man aged 18 to 29 in good health. The CDR3 region is CASSADRVNNSPLHF. CDR3 nucleotides: TGTGCCAGCAGTGCGGACAGGGTAAATAATTCACCCCTCCACTTT.